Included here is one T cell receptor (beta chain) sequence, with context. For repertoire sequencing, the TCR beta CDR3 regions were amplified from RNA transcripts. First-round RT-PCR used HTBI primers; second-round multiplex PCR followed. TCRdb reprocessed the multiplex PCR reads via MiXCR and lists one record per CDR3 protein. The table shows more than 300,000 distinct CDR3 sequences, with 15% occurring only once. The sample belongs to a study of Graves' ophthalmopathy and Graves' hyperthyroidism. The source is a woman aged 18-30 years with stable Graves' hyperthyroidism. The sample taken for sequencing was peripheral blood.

The CDR3 protein is CASSQERAPQGDTQYF. The CDR3 DNA follows: TGTGCCAGCAGCCAAGAAAGGGCACCCCAAGGCGATACGCAGTATTTT. The chain employs TRBV3-1 and TRBJ2-3; D unresolved. The length of the CDR3 is 16 residues. The V end was cut by 0 bases, the J end by 6 bases, with 16 bases between. Germline V gene lookup returns CDR1 LGHDT and CDR2 YNNKEL (reference sequence).